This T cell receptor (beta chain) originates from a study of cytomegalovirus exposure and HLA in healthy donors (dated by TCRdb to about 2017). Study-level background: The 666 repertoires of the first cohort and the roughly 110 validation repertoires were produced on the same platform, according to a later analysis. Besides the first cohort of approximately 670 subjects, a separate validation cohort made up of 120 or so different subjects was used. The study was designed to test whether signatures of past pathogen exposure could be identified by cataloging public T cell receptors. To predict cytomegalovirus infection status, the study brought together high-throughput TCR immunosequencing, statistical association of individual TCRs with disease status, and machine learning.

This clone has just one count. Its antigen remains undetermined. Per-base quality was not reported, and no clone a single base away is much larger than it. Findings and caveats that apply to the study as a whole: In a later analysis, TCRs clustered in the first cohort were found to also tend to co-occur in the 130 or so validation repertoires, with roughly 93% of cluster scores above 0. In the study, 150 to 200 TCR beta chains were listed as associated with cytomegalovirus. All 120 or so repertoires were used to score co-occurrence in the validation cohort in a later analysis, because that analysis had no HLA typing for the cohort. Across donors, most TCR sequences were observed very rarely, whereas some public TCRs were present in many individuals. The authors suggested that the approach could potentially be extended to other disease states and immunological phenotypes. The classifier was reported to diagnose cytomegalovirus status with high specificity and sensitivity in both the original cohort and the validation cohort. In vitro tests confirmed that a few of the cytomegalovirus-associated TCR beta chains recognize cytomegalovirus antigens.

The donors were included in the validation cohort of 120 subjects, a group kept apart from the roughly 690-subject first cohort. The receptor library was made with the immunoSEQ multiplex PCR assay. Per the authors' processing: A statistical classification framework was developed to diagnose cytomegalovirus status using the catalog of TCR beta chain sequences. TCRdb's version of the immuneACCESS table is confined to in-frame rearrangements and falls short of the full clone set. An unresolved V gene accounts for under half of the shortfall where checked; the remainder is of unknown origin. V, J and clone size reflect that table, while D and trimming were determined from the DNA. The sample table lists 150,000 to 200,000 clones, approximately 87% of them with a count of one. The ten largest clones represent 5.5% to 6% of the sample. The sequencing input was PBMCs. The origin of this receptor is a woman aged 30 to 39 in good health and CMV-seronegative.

The CDR3 region: CASSLDRLSYNEQFF. The bases read TGTGCCAGCAGTCTCGACAGGTTATCCTACAATGAGCAGTTCTTC. Here the chain combines TRBV27 and TRBJ2-1; the D gene is perhaps TRBD1, from 6 matching bases. The CDR3 covers 15 residues, taking in both the cysteine and the phenylalanine. The read is trimmed to its CDR3 DNA, 45 bases read in frame from base 1. From a lookup of the germline V gene (reference sequence), CDR1 and CDR2 are MNHEY and SMNVEV. Cut back by 5 bases and 1 base, the V and J ends lie 12 bases apart.